This TCR beta chain was profiled in a study of T cells after yellow fever vaccination. Study-wide results and limits: Post-booster repertoires again held most primary-vaccination clones (roughly 96% CD4, 88% CD8).

This clonotype was observed a few times. Antigen: not known. A 5'RACE template-switching step, the method used to make TCR cDNA, added a universal primer site and UMIs. Via MiXCR, TCRdb re-called the 5' RACE reads, giving one row per CDR3 protein. The sample lists 300,000 to 400,000 distinct CDR3 sequences, about 10% occurring once. CDR1 is SGHTA and CDR2 is FQGNSA in the germline V gene. The CDR3 length is 15 residues. Trimming took 5 bases from V and 7 from J, leaving 18 bases between them. This clonotype was obtained from a man aged 18 to 29 who received the YFV17D yellow fever vaccine. This material consisted of CD4+ T cells sorted from PBMCs, taken 45 days after the yellow fever booster vaccination. The chain couples TRBV7-2 to TRBJ1-5, with D tentatively TRBD1 (6 bases). CDR3: CASSLSTGSPQPQHF. The CDR3 DNA follows: TGTGCCAGCAGCCTATCTACAGGGTCGCCCCAGCCCCAGCATTTT.